These 6 T cell receptor beta chains were sequenced from one sample in a study of IL-17A CD8 T cells in psoriatic arthritis synovium. The synovial fluid came from psoriatic arthritis joints with active inflammation. The repertoire was sequenced with immunoSEQ multiplex PCR; TCRdb's copy has only in-frame clones and lacks some. The sample carries a few thousand clones, about 70% recorded once. Input material: memory CD8+ T cells from synovial fluid. Subset defined: bulk memory CD8+ T cells (CD45RA-CD27+/- and CD45RA+CD27-). The receptor set was obtained from a human donor with psoriatic arthritis.

This chain connects TRBV30 to TRBJ1-2; D might be TRBD1 (5 bases). Germline V gene data show CDR1 as GTSNPN and CDR2 as SVGIG (reference sequence). With 8 bases removed from V and 7 bases from J, the gap between germline ends came to 23 bases. This CDR3 has 14 residues. The CDR3 protein is CAGPIRGGFFGYTF. The CDR3 DNA reads TGTGCCGGACCAATCCGTGGGGGGTTTTTTGGCTACACCTTC.

This chain links TRBV9 with TRBJ2-7, with 7 bases lining up with TRBD1. J lost 1 base, V lost 0 bases, and 4 bases had no gene match. Per germline, CDR1 SGDLS and CDR2 YYNGEE. The CDR3 is made up of 15 amino acids. This CDR3 reads CASSVGTGPSYEQYF. The CDR3 region has the DNA TGTGCCAGCAGCGTAGGGACAGGACCATCCTACGAGCAGTACTTC.

The gene calls are TRBV7-3 and TRBJ1-1; D may be TRBD1 (6 bases). The V end was cut by 7 bases, the J end by 7 bases, with 16 bases between. Germline assignment: CDR1 SGHTA and CDR2 FQGTGA. This CDR3 contains 13 residues. The CDR3: CASKEGGDREAFF. In DNA form, the CDR3 reads TGTGCCAGCAAGGAAGGGGGAGACCGTGAAGCTTTCTTT.

V gene TRBV7-1 combines with J gene TRBJ2-1; D unresolved. TRBV7-1 is an open reading frame whose function is uncertain. The CDR3 covers 14 residues. The V end lost 5 bases, the J end lost 2 bases, and 10 bases lay between the germline ends. The CDR3 region is CASSPRRAYNEQFF. As DNA, the CDR3 is TGTGCCAGCAGCCCTAGACGGGCCTACAATGAGCAGTTCTTC.

The chain recombines TRBV4-1 with TRBJ2-7; D gene ambiguous. Deletions cut 0 bases from V and 2 bases from J, with 8 bases between. Germline CDR1 MGHRA, CDR2 YSYEKL. This CDR3 is built from 14 residues. This CDR3 reads CASSQDWGTYEQYF. The CDR3 DNA is TGCGCCAGCAGCCAAGATTGGGGTACCTACGAGCAGTACTTC.

V usage is TRBV9 and J usage is TRBJ2-2; D remains ambiguous. This CDR3 region has 12 residues. V lost 2 bases to trimming and J lost 6 bases, with 5 bases between them. Per germline, CDR1 SGDLS and CDR2 YYNGEE. The CDR3 DNA reads as TGTGCCAGCAGCGTGCGCTCCGGGGAGCTGTTTTTT. Translated, it gives CASSVRSGELFF.